Listed below are T cell receptor beta chains from one sample, sequenced in a study of Tregs in tolerant kidney transplant recipients. Libraries were prepared by immunoSEQ multiplex PCR; TCRdb keeps only in-frame clonotypes and omits some of them. The data show tens of thousands of clones, 80% to 95% seen once. The input for sequencing was CD4+ T cells from blood, taken before the transplant. The receptors were gathered from a human donor who received a combined kidney and bone marrow transplant. CDR3s include the opening cysteine and the closing phenylalanine or tryptophan. The order of the fields is D gene, V gene, J gene, CDR3 length, CDR3 protein. D genes are given only for firm matches.

TRBD1,TRBV18,TRBJ2-7,14,CASSSGQGDYEQYF
NA,TRBV11-3,TRBJ2-2,12,CASSLDLGELFF
NA,TRBV6-1,TRBJ2-7,13,CASSGGAPYEQYF
NA,TRBV19,TRBJ2-3,14,CASSIRTGTDTQYF
TRBD1,TRBV5-1,TRBJ1-2,14,CASSSTGGAGGYTF
NA,TRBV11-3,TRBJ1-1,14,CASSLDGRPGRAFF
NA,TRBV30,TRBJ1-5,13,CAWNRDYNQPQHF
NA,TRBV15,TRBJ2-7,15,CATSRETGSFYEQYF
NA,TRBV7-2,TRBJ2-2,14,CASSLGRNTGELFF
TRBD1,TRBV6-5,TRBJ1-1,12,CASSRDRGEAFF
TRBD1,TRBV11-3,TRBJ1-1,15,CASSFRTGASTEAFF
TRBD2,TRBV7-2,TRBJ2-2,16,CASSKNRAGVTGELFF
NA,TRBV4-3,TRBJ1-2,16,CASSQDIGQLSYGYTF
NA,TRBV7-9,TRBJ1-6,13,CASKGLLNSPLHF